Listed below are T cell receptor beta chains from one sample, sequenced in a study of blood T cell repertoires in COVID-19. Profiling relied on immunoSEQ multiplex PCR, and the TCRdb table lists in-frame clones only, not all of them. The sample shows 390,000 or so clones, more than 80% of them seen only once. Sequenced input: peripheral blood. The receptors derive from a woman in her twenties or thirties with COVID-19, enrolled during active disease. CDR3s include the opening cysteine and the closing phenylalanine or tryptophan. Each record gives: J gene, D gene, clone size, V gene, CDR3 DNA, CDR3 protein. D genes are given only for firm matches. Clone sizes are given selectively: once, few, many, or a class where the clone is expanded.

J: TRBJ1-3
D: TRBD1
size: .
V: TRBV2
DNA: TGTGCCAGCAGTCAGGGGACAGCTGGAAACACCATATATTTT
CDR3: CASSQGTAGNTIYF

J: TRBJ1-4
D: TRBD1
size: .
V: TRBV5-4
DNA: TGTGCCAGCAGCCTTGGACAGGGATACGAAAAACTGTTTTTT
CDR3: CASSLGQGYEKLFF

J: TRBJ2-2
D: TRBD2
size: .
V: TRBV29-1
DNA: TGCAGCGTCGGGAGGACCGCCAACACCGGGGAGCTGTTTTTT
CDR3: CSVGRTANTGELFF

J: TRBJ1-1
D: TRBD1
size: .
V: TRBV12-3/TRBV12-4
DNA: TGTGCCAGCAACAGACAGGGGTGGACTGAAGCTTTCTTT
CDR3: CASNRQGWTEAFF

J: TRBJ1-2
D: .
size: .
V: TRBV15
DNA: TGTGCCACCAGCCACCCCAGGTCGAACTATGGCTACACCTTC
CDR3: CATSHPRSNYGYTF

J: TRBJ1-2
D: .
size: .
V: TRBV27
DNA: TGTGCCAGCAGTATCCAGACAGGCCGTCTGGGGAAGGGCTACACCTTC
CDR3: CASSIQTGRLGKGYTF

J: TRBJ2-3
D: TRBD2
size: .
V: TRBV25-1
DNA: TGTGCTGAGCGGGAATCTAGTCGGGCAGATACGCAGTATTTT
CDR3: CAERESSRADTQYF

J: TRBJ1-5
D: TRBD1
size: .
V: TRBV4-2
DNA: TGTGCCAGCAGCCAAGAGACAGGGGACAATCAGCCCCAGCATTTT
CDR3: CASSQETGDNQPQHF

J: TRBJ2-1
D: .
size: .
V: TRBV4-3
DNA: TGCGCCAGCAGCCAGGGGGGGCCGGGTGACAATGAGCAGTTCTTC
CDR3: CASSQGGPGDNEQFF

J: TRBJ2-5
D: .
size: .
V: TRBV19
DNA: TGTGCCAGTAGTAAGGGGACTGGAGAGACCCAGTACTTC
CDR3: CASSKGTGETQYF

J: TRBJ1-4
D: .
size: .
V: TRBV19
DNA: TGTGCCAGTAGTGTCTTAGGGGCGGCTAATGAAAAACTGTTTTTT
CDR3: CASSVLGAANEKLFF

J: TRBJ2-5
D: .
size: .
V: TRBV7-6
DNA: TGTGCCAGCAGCTTAGCGGGGGGGCCATTGGAGACCCAGTACTTC
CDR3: CASSLAGGPLETQYF

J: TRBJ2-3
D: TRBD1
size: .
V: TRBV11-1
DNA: TGTGCCAGCAGCTTACGACAGGGTGGGCGAGATACGCAGTATTTT
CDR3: CASSLRQGGRDTQYF

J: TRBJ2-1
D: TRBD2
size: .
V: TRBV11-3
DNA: TGTGCCAGCAGTCAGACCGGGGGGGCCTACAATGAGCAGTTCTTC
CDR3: CASSQTGGAYNEQFF

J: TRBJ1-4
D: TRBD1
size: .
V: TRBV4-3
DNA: TGCGCCAGCAGCCAAGATTATGGCAGGGGGCGCCGAACTAATGAAAAACTGTTTTTT
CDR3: CASSQDYGRGRRTNEKLFF

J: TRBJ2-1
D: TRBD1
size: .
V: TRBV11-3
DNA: TGTGCCAGCAGCTTAGATGGGCAGGGGGCGTACAATGAGCAGTTCTTC
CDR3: CASSLDGQGAYNEQFF

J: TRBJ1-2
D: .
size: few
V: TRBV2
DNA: TGTGCCAGCAGAGCTCCTGCGGGGGGGTCGGGCTACACCTTC
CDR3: CASRAPAGGSGYTF

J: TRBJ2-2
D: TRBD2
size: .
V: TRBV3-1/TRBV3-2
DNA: TGTGCCAGCAGCCAAGGACTAGCGGACACCGGGGAGCTGTTTTTT
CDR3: CASSQGLADTGELFF

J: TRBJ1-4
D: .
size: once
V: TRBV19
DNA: TGTGCCAGTAGCCTACAGGGCGGGGAAAAACTGTTTTTT
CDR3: CASSLQGGEKLFF

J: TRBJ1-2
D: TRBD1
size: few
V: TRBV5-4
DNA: TGTGCCAGCTCGCTTAGGGACAGGGGCTATGGCTACACCTTC
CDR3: CASSLRDRGYGYTF

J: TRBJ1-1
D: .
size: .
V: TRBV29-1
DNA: TGCAGCGCATGCTTGGACAGTGAAGCTTTCTTT
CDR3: CSACLDSEAFF

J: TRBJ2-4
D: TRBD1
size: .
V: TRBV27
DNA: TGTGCCAGCAGTACCCCCACCCGACAGGGGGGAAACATTCAGTACTTC
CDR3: CASSTPTRQGGNIQYF

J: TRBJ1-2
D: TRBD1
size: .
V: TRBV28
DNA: TGTGCCAGCTCATATCCGGGACAGGGTTATGGCTACACCTTC
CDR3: CASSYPGQGYGYTF

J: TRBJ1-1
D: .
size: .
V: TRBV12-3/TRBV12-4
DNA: TGTGCCAGCAGTTTCGGGGGAACCACTGAAGCTTTCTTT
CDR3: CASSFGGTTEAFF

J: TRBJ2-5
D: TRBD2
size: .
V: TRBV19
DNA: TGTGCCAGTAGTAGAGGACTAGCCTACCAAGAGACCCAGTACTTC
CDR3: CASSRGLAYQETQYF

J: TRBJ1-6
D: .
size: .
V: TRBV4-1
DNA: TGCGCCAGCAGCCAAGATCGACCCCGGCGGGGTGCGGCGGGGAGATATAATTCACCCCTCCACTTT
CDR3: CASSQDRPRRGAAGRYNSPLHF

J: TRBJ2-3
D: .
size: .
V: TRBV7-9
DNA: TGTGCCAGCAGCTTAGACCTCGGGAGCGCAGATACGCAGTATTTT
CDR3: CASSLDLGSADTQYF

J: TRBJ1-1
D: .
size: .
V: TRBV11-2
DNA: TGTGCCAGCAGCGTAACAGAGAACACTGAAGCTTTCTTT
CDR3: CASSVTENTEAFF

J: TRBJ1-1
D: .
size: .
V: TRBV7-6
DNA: TGTGCCAGCAGCTTATTTACTGGGCCCGACAGCCGAACTCCCAGCACTGAAGCTTTCTTT
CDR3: CASSLFTGPDSRTPSTEAFF

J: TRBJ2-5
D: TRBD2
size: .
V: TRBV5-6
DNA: TGTGCCAGCAGCTTGGGACTAGCGATTCGGGGTCAAGAGACCCAGTACTTC
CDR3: CASSLGLAIRGQETQYF

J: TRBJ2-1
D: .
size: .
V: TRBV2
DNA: TGTGCCAGCTCCCCGCCCGCCAGATCGGGTGAGCAGTTCTTC
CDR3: CASSPPARSGEQFF

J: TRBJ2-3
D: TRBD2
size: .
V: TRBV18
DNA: TGTGCCAGCTCAGTCGCTAGCGGGGGTGCAGATACGCAGTATTTT
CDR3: CASSVASGGADTQYF

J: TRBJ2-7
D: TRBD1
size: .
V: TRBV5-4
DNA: TGTGCCAGCGGACAGGGTGGCTACGAGCAGTACTTC
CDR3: CASGQGGYEQYF